This T cell receptor beta chain was profiled in a study of post-analysis software for immune sequencing data. The overall study: Disease trajectories encompassed relapsing-remitting, secondary progressive and progressive-relapsing multiple sclerosis.

The study's findings and limits: Significantly lower normalized Chao1 diversity was seen in multiple sclerosis patients than in controls. Same-batch samples co-clustered strongly by F measure. Relative to controls, patients had five TRBV segments at higher frequency, with TRBV5-6, TRBV5-1 and TRBV20-1 among these.

The library was made from cDNA and included unique molecular identifiers. T cells, about 0.85 to 11 million of them, yielded around 460,000 cDNA molecules. MiXCR, applied by TCRdb to the PCR reads, yields one record per CDR3 protein. The top ten hold over 4% of the sample, which has 800,000 to 950,000 distinct CDR3 sequences, 53% seen once. Worth noting for this clonotype: Antigen: not known.

Germline CDR1 is SGHTA and CDR2 is FQGNSA. CDR3 length: 15 residues. V was cut by 5 bases and J by 0 bases, with 13 bases left in between. The rearrangement links TRBV7-2 to TRBJ1-1; TRBD1 might be the D (5 bases). Sequences were obtained from blood. This sequence originates from a girl aged 5-17 years with multiple sclerosis. The CDR3 DNA sequence: TGTGCCAGCAGCGGAACAGGACGGTTGAACACTGAAGCTTTCTTT. This translates into CASSGTGRLNTEAFF.